This TCR beta chain was profiled in a study of blood T cell repertoires in COVID-19. About the research overall: Sites in the United States, Italy and Spain provided acute and convalescent COVID-19 samples. T cells, B-cell-depleted T cells, or PBMCs provided the cDNA or gDNA that served as material.

Original processing methods: Reference gene primer amplification in the assay estimated nucleated cell counts. This table comes from immunoSEQ multiplex PCR, and its TCRdb copy is limited to in-frame clones, with some not included. Clone size and the V and J calls come from that table; the DNA yielded D and trimming. The sample consists of some 90,000 clones, 81% of them appearing once. V was clipped by 5 bases and J by 9 bases, with 10 bases between them. CDR3 size: 12 residues. Germline CDR1 is KGHDR and CDR2 is SFDVKD. J is TRBJ2-1 and V is TRBV24-1, with a possible D match to TRBD2 (6 bases). The TCR sequence derives from a man between 60 and 75 years old with acute or convalescent COVID-19. The sample taken for sequencing was peripheral blood. CDR3 in amino acids: CATSGGLGEQFF. CDR3 DNA sequence: TGTGCCACCAGTGGGGGACTCGGTGAGCAGTTCTTC.